Listed below are T cell receptor beta chains from one sample, sequenced in a study of vaccination effects on CD4 cells after COVID-19. Their cognate antigens are unknown. The data were produced by immunoSEQ multiplex PCR, yet TCRdb's version contains in-frame clones alone and is incomplete. The sample yields 52,000 or so clones, approximately 70% seen once. The starting material was CD4+ T cells from PBMCs cultured with SARS-CoV-2 spike peptides, obtained before COVID-19 vaccination. Every receptor here comes from a human donor who received a COVID-19 vaccine. CDR3s include the opening cysteine and the closing phenylalanine or tryptophan. A D gene is named only where the DNA matches it firmly. The size of a clone is reported for some rows only, either as once, few or many, or as a class for expanded clones.

J gene: TRBJ2-7; V gene: TRBV11-2; D gene: TRBD1; clone size: .; CDR3 DNA: TGTGCCAGCAGCTCCCCGGGTGACAGGGGATTCGGGATCTACGAGCAGTACTTC; CDR3 protein: CASSSPGDRGFGIYEQYF
J gene: TRBJ2-2; V gene: TRBV5-4; D gene: .; clone size: .; CDR3 DNA: TGTGCCAGCAGCTTGGACTCTATCACCGGGGAGCTGTTTTTT; CDR3 protein: CASSLDSITGELFF
J gene: TRBJ2-5; V gene: TRBV20-1; D gene: .; clone size: once; CDR3 DNA: TGCAGTGCTAGTACAGGGAGGAGGTTAGAGACCCAGTACTTC; CDR3 protein: CSASTGRRLETQYF
J gene: TRBJ2-3; V gene: TRBV5-6; D gene: .; clone size: .; CDR3 DNA: TGTGCCAGCGGCTTATTTGATACGCAGTATTTT; CDR3 protein: CASGLFDTQYF
J gene: TRBJ1-6; V gene: TRBV2; D gene: .; clone size: .; CDR3 DNA: TGTGCCAGCAGTGCTTTAGGGTGGAATTCACCCCTCCACTTT; CDR3 protein: CASSALGWNSPLHF
J gene: TRBJ1-4; V gene: TRBV5-1; D gene: .; clone size: once; CDR3 DNA: TGCGCCAGCAAACCGACGGGACACGGGAATGAAAAACTGTTTTTT; CDR3 protein: CASKPTGHGNEKLFF
J gene: TRBJ1-6; V gene: TRBV18; D gene: .; clone size: .; CDR3 DNA: TGTGCCAGCTCAGCCGGGACGGGTTCACCCCTCCACTTT; CDR3 protein: CASSAGTGSPLHF
J gene: TRBJ2-7; V gene: TRBV30; D gene: .; clone size: few; CDR3 DNA: TGTGCCTCTCACCCACCTACAGGGACCAACGAGCAGTACTTC; CDR3 protein: CASHPPTGTNEQYF
J gene: TRBJ1-2; V gene: TRBV21-1; D gene: .; clone size: .; CDR3 DNA: TGTGCCAGCAGCAAATACCTCGTCCCTCCCGGGGGCTACACCTTC; CDR3 protein: CASSKYLVPPGGYTF
J gene: TRBJ1-5; V gene: TRBV19; D gene: .; clone size: few; CDR3 DNA: TGTGCCAGTAGTAAAGGGACCCGCAATCAGCCCCAGCATTTT; CDR3 protein: CASSKGTRNQPQHF
J gene: TRBJ1-1; V gene: TRBV19; D gene: TRBD1; clone size: .; CDR3 DNA: TGTGCCAGTAGTATTCCCCCGGGACAGCATAGGAACACTGAAGCTTTCTTT; CDR3 protein: CASSIPPGQHRNTEAFF
J gene: TRBJ1-5; V gene: TRBV2; D gene: TRBD1; clone size: .; CDR3 DNA: TGTGCCAGCCGGGCCGGGACAGTCAATCAGCCCCAGCATTTT; CDR3 protein: CASRAGTVNQPQHF
J gene: TRBJ1-3; V gene: TRBV2; D gene: .; clone size: .; CDR3 DNA: TGTGCCAGCGGGGGCGGAAACACCATATATTTT; CDR3 protein: CASGGGNTIYF
J gene: TRBJ2-2; V gene: TRBV10-3; D gene: TRBD2; clone size: few; CDR3 DNA: TGTGCCATCAGTGCCCCGGGGGGGGAGAGCACCGGGGAGCTGTTTTTT; CDR3 protein: CAISAPGGESTGELFF
J gene: TRBJ1-2; V gene: TRBV12-3/TRBV12-4; D gene: .; clone size: .; CDR3 DNA: TGTGCCAGCAGTTCCAGGGAAGTAGGTGGCTACACCTTC; CDR3 protein: CASSSREVGGYTF
J gene: TRBJ2-3; V gene: TRBV5-1; D gene: TRBD1; clone size: .; CDR3 DNA: TGCGCCAGCAGCTTGGCTCCTGGGACAGGAACAGATACGCAGTATTTT; CDR3 protein: CASSLAPGTGTDTQYF
J gene: TRBJ1-4; V gene: TRBV19; D gene: .; clone size: .; CDR3 DNA: TGTGCCAGTAGTACCGTCGGGTGGGGGCGAAAACTGTTTTTT; CDR3 protein: CASSTVGWGRKLFF
J gene: TRBJ2-1; V gene: TRBV2; D gene: .; clone size: .; CDR3 DNA: TGTGCCAGCAGTCGGCTAAGCTCCTACAATGAGCAGTTCTTC; CDR3 protein: CASSRLSSYNEQFF
J gene: TRBJ1-4; V gene: TRBV5-4; D gene: TRBD1; clone size: .; CDR3 DNA: TGTGCCAGCAGCTTGGTGGGGACAGTCTCAACTAATGAAAAACTGTTTTTT; CDR3 protein: CASSLVGTVSTNEKLFF
J gene: TRBJ1-1; V gene: TRBV10-3; D gene: .; clone size: .; CDR3 DNA: TGTGCCATCCAGCAGCAGGGGAGGGGAACTGAAGCTTTCTTT; CDR3 protein: CAIQQQGRGTEAFF
J gene: TRBJ2-2; V gene: TRBV24-1; D gene: TRBD1; clone size: .; CDR3 DNA: TGTGCCACCAGTGATTTGCAGGGGGCGCACCCCGGGGAGCTGTTTTTT; CDR3 protein: CATSDLQGAHPGELFF
J gene: TRBJ2-7; V gene: TRBV3-1/TRBV3-2; D gene: TRBD2; clone size: .; CDR3 DNA: TGTGCCAGCAGCCAAGTGGGGGGGGAGGGAATCAAGTACTTC; CDR3 protein: CASSQVGGEGIKYF
J gene: TRBJ1-2; V gene: TRBV6-5; D gene: TRBD1; clone size: .; CDR3 DNA: TGTGCCAGCAGCAGACAGGGGGCGAGCTACACCTTC; CDR3 protein: CASSRQGASYTF
J gene: TRBJ2-1; V gene: TRBV5-1; D gene: .; clone size: .; CDR3 DNA: TGCGCCAGCAGCTTGGGACTAGCCTACAATGAGCAGTTCTTC; CDR3 protein: CASSLGLAYNEQFF
J gene: TRBJ2-1; V gene: TRBV4-3; D gene: .; clone size: .; CDR3 DNA: TGCGCCAGCAGCCAAGACCCCCTTGGAGGGGGGAGCTCCTACAATGAGCAGTTCTTC; CDR3 protein: CASSQDPLGGGSSYNEQFF
J gene: TRBJ1-1; V gene: TRBV19; D gene: TRBD1; clone size: .; CDR3 DNA: TGTGCCAGTAGAATCACAGGGGTGGTGAACACTGAAGCTTTCTTT; CDR3 protein: CASRITGVVNTEAFF
J gene: TRBJ2-2; V gene: TRBV7-9; D gene: TRBD1; clone size: few; CDR3 DNA: TGTGCCAGCAGCCAAGTCCGGGGGACAGGGTGGAACACCGGGGAGCTGTTTTTT; CDR3 protein: CASSQVRGTGWNTGELFF
J gene: TRBJ1-1; V gene: TRBV18; D gene: .; clone size: few; CDR3 DNA: TGTGCCAGCTCACCATTCCCGGACATCGAAACTGAAGCTTTCTTT; CDR3 protein: CASSPFPDIETEAFF
J gene: TRBJ1-6; V gene: TRBV2; D gene: TRBD1; clone size: once; CDR3 DNA: TGTGCCAGCAGTGGTGAGGGGGCGGTTAATTCACCCCTCCACTTT; CDR3 protein: CASSGEGAVNSPLHF
J gene: TRBJ2-3; V gene: TRBV7-3; D gene: TRBD2; clone size: .; CDR3 DNA: TGTGCCAGCAGCCCCATCGGGGGGAGCACAGATACGCAGTATTTT; CDR3 protein: CASSPIGGSTDTQYF
J gene: TRBJ1-2; V gene: TRBV4-2; D gene: .; clone size: .; CDR3 DNA: TGTGCCAGCAGCTCAGACCGGGGGGCGTATGGCTACACCTTC; CDR3 protein: CASSSDRGAYGYTF
J gene: TRBJ2-1; V gene: TRBV27; D gene: .; clone size: .; CDR3 DNA: TGTGCCAGCAGTTTATCGGGACACCGTAGGAACTACAATGAGCAGTTCTTC; CDR3 protein: CASSLSGHRRNYNEQFF
J gene: TRBJ1-1; V gene: TRBV19; D gene: .; clone size: .; CDR3 DNA: TGTGCCAGTAGTCTCGAGAGGAACACTGAAGCTTTCTTT; CDR3 protein: CASSLERNTEAFF
J gene: TRBJ1-6; V gene: TRBV30; D gene: .; clone size: .; CDR3 DNA: TGTGCCTGGAACACCCTACTGGGGTCACCCCTCCACTTT; CDR3 protein: CAWNTLLGSPLHF
J gene: TRBJ2-1; V gene: TRBV29-1; D gene: TRBD1; clone size: .; CDR3 DNA: TGCAGCCCACCTTGGGGACAGGGGCTGTATGAGCAGTTCTTC; CDR3 protein: CSPPWGQGLYEQFF